Listed below are T cell receptor beta chains from one sample, sequenced in a study of shared clonotypes between healthy human individuals. Data came from immunoSEQ multiplex PCR; TCRdb stores just in-frame clones and leaves some out. The data hold about 2.4 million clones, with over 85% observed a single time. Sequenced input: naive CD4+ T cells from PBMCs. The receptors here all came from a man in his late teens or twenties in good health. Some clones in this sample may be carry-over from other donors' samples. Both conserved end residues are part of each CDR3. Fields, in order: clone size, J gene, D gene, V gene, CDR3 DNA, CDR3 protein. A D gene is named only where the DNA matches it firmly. Rows give clone size only sometimes, using once, few, many, or a class for an expanded clone.

>once|TRBJ1-4|TRBD1|TRBV2
TGTGCCAGCAGCGGGACAGGGTCTGAAAAACTGTTTTTT
CASSGTGSEKLFF
>NA|TRBJ1-2|NA|TRBV5-1
TGCGCCAGCAGCTTTGACGCTGGGGGCTATGGCTACACCTTC
CASSFDAGGYGYTF
>NA|TRBJ2-7|NA|TRBV25-1
TGTGCCAGCAGTGAGCAGACCTACGAGCAGTACTTC
CASSEQTYEQYF
>once|TRBJ2-7|NA|TRBV7-3
TGTGCCAGCAGCTTAGGGAGTGTAATTTCCTACGAGCAGTACTTC
CASSLGSVISYEQYF
>NA|TRBJ2-3|NA|TRBV19
TGTGCCAGTACGGGGGGACAGCTAGGGGATACGCAGTATTTT
CASTGGQLGDTQYF
>NA|TRBJ2-3|NA|TRBV28
TGTGCCAGCAGTTTCGATGCGACAGATACGCAGTATTTT
CASSFDATDTQYF
>once|TRBJ2-1|NA|TRBV18
TGTGCCAGCTCACCTTACGGGGCAGGGAGTAACAATGAGCAGTTCTTC
CASSPYGAGSNNEQFF
>few|TRBJ2-2|NA|TRBV5-1
TGCGCCAGCAGCTTCGGAGGGCCGAACACCGGGGAGCTGTTTTTT
CASSFGGPNTGELFF
>NA|TRBJ1-2|NA|TRBV27
TGTGCCAGCAGTTTAAGGGGGGGGAGGAGCTACACCTTC
CASSLRGGRSYTF
>NA|TRBJ2-3|NA|TRBV5-1
TGCGCCAGCAGTTCAACAGGGACAGATACGCAGTATTTT
CASSSTGTDTQYF
>NA|TRBJ1-2|NA|TRBV27
TGTGCCAGCAGTACGACCGGACGGATTGGTGGCTACACCTTC
CASSTTGRIGGYTF
>NA|TRBJ1-3|NA|TRBV29-1
TGCAGCGTTGCGGGGTTGGCCTCTGGAAACACCATATATTTT
CSVAGLASGNTIYF
>NA|TRBJ1-1|NA|TRBV29-1
TGCAGCGTTGGTACAGGCTACACTGAAGCTTTCTTT
CSVGTGYTEAFF
>NA|TRBJ2-7|TRBD1|TRBV28
TGTGCCAGCAGTTCAACCTGGGCCGGGACAGGGGGACCCTACGAGCAGTACTTC
CASSSTWAGTGGPYEQYF
>NA|TRBJ1-1|NA|TRBV11-2
TGTGCCAGCCGCCTCGGGGGGGCGAACACTGAAGCTTTCTTT
CASRLGGANTEAFF
>NA|TRBJ1-2|NA|TRBV19
TGTGCCAGTAGTGGCCGGACAGCCCGCTATGGCTACACCTTC
CASSGRTARYGYTF
>once|TRBJ2-2|TRBD2|TRBV5-6
TGTGCCAGCAGCTCAACTAGCGGGAGGGCCTGGTCTAACACCGGGGAGCTGTTTTTT
CASSSTSGRAWSNTGELFF
>NA|TRBJ1-4|NA|TRBV5-4
TGTGCCAGCAGCAACGAGGTAGATGAAAAACTGTTTTTT
CASSNEVDEKLFF
>NA|TRBJ1-6|NA|TRBV15
TGTGCCACCAGCAGAGACAGGAGCTCCTATAATTCACCCCTCCACTTT
CATSRDRSSYNSPLHF
>NA|TRBJ2-2|TRBD1|TRBV7-8
TGTGCCAGCAGCTTACCACAGGGGGGAAAGGAGCTGTTTTTT
CASSLPQGGKELFF
>NA|TRBJ2-5|NA|TRBV10-3
TGTGCCATCAGCTGGGACGGGAGCCAAGAGACCCAGTACTTC
CAISWDGSQETQYF
>NA|TRBJ1-5|NA|TRBV2
TGTGCCAGCAGTGCGGAGATACAGCCCCAGCATTTT
CASSAEIQPQHF
>few|TRBJ1-5|NA|TRBV9
TGTGCCAGCAGCGGGGGATCAGTCGGGCAGCCCCAGCATTTT
CASSGGSVGQPQHF
>NA|TRBJ1-3|TRBD1|TRBV7-2
TGTGCCAGCAGCCTGAGACAGGGGGCGCAGTCGGGAAACACCATATATTTT
CASSLRQGAQSGNTIYF